This T cell receptor beta chain was captured by sequencing in a study of blood T cell repertoires in COVID-19. Looking at the study overall: PBMCs, B-cell-depleted T cells, or T cells provided the cDNA or gDNA that made up the material.

Method: immunoSEQ multiplex PCR; TCRdb's copy keeps in-frame clones and lacks some. There are 4,000 to 5,000 clones in the sample; 73% occur only once, and 30% to 40% lies in the top ten. CDR3 length equals 15 residues. V was shortened by 1 base and J by 2 bases, with 9 bases between the two germline ends. The germline gives CDR1 LGHNA, CDR2 YSLEER. In this sample, this clone turned up a few times. The receptor comes from a human donor in a cohort sampled during active COVID-19. Sequencing was performed on peripheral blood. The chain carries TRBV4-3 and TRBJ1-3, with D possibly matching TRBD1 (5 bases). CDR3: CASSQVAGTGNTIYF. In DNA form, the CDR3 reads TGCGCCAGCAGCCAAGTTGCAGGGACTGGAAACACCATATATTTT.